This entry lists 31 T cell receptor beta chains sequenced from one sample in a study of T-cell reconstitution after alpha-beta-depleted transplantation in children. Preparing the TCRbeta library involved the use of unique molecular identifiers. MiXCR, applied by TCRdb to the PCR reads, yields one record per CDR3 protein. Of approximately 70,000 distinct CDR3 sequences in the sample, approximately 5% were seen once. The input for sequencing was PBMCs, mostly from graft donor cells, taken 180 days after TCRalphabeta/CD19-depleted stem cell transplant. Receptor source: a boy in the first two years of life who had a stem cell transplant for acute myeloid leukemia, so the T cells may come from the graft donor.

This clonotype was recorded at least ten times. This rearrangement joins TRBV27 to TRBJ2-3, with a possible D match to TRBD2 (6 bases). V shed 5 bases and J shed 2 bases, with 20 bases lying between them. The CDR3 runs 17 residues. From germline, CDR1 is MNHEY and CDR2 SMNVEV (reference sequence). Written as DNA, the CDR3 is TGTGCCAGCAGTCAACGGGCGGGGTGGACCACCACAGATACGCAGTATTTT. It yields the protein CASSQRAGWTTTDTQYF.

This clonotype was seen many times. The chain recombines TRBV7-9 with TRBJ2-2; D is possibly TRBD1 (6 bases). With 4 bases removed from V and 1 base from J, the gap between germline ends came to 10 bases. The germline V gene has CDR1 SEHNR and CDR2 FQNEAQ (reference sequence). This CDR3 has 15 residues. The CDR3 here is CASSWDNLNTGELFF. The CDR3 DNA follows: TGTGCCAGCAGCTGGGACAACCTGAACACCGGGGAGCTGTTTTTT.

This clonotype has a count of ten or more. The CDR3 here is CASGPGTGTSGVYNEQFF. The CDR3 DNA is TGTGCTAGTGGTCCCGGGACAGGAACTAGCGGTGTTTACAATGAGCAGTTCTTC. V usage is TRBV12-5 and J usage is TRBJ2-1; possibly TRBD1 or TRBD2 for D (8 bases each). Between the trimmed V and J ends, which lost 5 bases and 4 bases, there was a span of 24 bases. The CDR3 extends over 18 amino acids. Looked up from germline, CDR1 is LGHNT and CDR2 is FRNRAP.

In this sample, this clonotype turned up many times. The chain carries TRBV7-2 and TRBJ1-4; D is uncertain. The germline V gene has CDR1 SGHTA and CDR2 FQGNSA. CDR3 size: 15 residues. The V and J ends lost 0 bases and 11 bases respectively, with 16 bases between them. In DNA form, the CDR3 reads TGTGCCAGCAGCTTAGCATTGAGACCGCTCGGGAAACTGTTTTTT. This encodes CASSLALRPLGKLFF.

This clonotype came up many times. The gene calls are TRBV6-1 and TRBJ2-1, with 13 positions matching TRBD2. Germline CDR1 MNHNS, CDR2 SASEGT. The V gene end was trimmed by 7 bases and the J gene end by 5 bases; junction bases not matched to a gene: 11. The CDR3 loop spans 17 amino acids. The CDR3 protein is CASISGRLAGGNNEQFF. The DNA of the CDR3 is TGTGCCAGCATCTCGGGAAGACTAGCGGGGGGAAACAATGAGCAGTTCTTC.

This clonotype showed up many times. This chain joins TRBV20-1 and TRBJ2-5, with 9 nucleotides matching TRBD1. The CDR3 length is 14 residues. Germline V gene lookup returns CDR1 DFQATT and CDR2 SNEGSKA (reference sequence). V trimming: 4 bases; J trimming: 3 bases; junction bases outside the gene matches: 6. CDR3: CSATSGTGKETQYF. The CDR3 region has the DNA TGCAGTGCTACCTCCGGGACAGGGAAAGAGACCCAGTACTTC.

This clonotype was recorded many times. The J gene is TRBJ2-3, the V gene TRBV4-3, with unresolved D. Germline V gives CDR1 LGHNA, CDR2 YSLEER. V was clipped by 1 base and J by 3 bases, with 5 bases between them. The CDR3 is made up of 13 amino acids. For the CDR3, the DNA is TGCGCCAGCAGCCAAGTAGGTACAGATACGCAGTATTTT. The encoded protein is CASSQVGTDTQYF.

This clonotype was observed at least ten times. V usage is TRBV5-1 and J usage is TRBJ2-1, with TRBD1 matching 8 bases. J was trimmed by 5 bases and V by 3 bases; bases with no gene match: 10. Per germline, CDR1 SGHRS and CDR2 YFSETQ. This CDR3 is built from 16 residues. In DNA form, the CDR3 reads TGCGCCAGCAGCTCAACCCGACGGACAGGGAACAATGAGCAGTTCTTC. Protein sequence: CASSSTRRTGNNEQFF. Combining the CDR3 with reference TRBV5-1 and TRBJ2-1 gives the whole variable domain KAGVTQTPRYLIKTRGQQVTLSCSPISGHRSVSWYQQTPGQGLQFLFEYFSETQRNKGNFPGRFSGRQFSNSRSEMNVSTLELGDSALYLCASSSTRRTGNNEQFFGPGTRLTVL.

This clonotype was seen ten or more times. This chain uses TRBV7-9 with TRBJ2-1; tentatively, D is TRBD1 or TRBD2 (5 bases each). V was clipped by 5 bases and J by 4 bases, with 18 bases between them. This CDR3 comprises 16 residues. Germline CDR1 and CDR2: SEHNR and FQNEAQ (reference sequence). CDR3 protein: CASSAPGTLIYNEQFF. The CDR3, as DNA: TGTGCCAGCAGCGCCCCCGGGACGCTGATATACAATGAGCAGTTCTTC.

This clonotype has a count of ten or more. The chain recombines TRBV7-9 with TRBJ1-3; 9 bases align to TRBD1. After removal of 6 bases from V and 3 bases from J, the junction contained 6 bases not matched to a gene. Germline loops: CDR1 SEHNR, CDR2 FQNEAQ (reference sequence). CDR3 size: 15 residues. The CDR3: CASRPGQGDGNTIYF. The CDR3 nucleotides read TGTGCCAGCAGACCGGGACAGGGAGATGGAAACACCATATATTTT. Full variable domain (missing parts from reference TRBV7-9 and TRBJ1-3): DTGVSQNPRHKITKRGQNVTFRCDPISEHNRLYWYRQTLGQGPEFLTYFQNEAQLEKSRLLSDRFSAERPKGSFSTLEIQRTEQGDSAMYLCASRPGQGDGNTIYFGEGSWLTVV.

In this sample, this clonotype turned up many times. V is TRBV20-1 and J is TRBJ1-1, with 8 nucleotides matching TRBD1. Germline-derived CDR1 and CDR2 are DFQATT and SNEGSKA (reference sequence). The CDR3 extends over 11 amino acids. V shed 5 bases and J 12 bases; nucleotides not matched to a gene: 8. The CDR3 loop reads CSAWIGTGTFF. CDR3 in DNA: TGCAGTGCTTGGATCGGGACAGGAACTTTCTTT.

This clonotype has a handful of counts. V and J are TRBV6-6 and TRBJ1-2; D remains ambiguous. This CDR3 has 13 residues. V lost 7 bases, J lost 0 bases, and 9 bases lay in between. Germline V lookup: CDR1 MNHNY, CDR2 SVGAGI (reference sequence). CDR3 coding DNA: TGTGCCAGCAAAGACAACCCTAACTATGGCTACACCTTC. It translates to CASKDNPNYGYTF.

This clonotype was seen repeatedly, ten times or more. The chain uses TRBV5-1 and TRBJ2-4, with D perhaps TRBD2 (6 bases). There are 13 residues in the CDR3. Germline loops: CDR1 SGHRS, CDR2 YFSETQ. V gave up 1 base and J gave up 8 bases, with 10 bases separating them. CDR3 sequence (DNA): TGCGCCAGCAGCTTGACTAGCTGGGACATTCAGTACTTC. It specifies CASSLTSWDIQYF.

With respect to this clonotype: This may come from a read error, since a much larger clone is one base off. The CDR3 loop reads CASSDRGLAEAFF. The DNA for the CDR3 is TGTGCCAGCAGTGACAGGGGCCTCGCTGAAGCTTTCTTT. The chain uses TRBV25-1 and TRBJ1-1; D possibly corresponds to TRBD1 (6 bases). Germline lookup yields CDR1 MGHDK and CDR2 SYGVNS. Trimming stripped 3 bases from V and 6 bases from J, with 11 bases between. The CDR3 loop spans 13 amino acids.

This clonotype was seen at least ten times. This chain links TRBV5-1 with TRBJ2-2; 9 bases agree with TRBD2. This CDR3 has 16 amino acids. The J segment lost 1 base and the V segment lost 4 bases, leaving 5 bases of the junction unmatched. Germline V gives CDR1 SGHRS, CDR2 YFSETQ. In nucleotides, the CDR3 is TGCGCCAGCAGCAAACCTAGCGGGGAGAACACCGGGGAGCTGTTTTTT. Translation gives CASSKPSGENTGELFF.

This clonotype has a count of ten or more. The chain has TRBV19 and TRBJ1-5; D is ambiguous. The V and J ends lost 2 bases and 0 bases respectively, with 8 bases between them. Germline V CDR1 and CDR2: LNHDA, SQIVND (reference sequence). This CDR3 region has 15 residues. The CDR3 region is CASSIFGYSNQPQHF. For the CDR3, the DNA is TGTGCCAGTAGTATATTCGGGTATAGCAATCAGCCCCAGCATTTT.

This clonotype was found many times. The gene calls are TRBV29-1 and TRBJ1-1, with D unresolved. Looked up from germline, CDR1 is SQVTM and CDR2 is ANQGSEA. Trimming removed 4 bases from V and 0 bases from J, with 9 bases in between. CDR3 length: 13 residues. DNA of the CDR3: TGCAGCGTTGGTAAAGAGTTGAACACTGAAGCTTTCTTT. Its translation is CSVGKELNTEAFF. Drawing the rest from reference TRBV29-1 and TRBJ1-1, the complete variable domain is SAVISQKPSRDICQRGTSLTIQCQVDSQVTMMFWYRQQPGQSLTLIATANQGSEATYESGFVIDKFPISRPNLTFSTLTVSNMSPEDSSIYLCSVGKELNTEAFFGQGTRLTVV.

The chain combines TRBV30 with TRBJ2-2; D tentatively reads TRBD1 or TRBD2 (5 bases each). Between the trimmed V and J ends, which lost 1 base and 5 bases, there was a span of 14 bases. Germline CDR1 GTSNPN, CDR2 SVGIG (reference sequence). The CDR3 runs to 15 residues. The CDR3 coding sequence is TGTGCCTGGAGTGCCCCGGGACGAAGGACCGGGGAGCTGTTTTTT. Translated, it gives CAWSAPGRRTGELFF.

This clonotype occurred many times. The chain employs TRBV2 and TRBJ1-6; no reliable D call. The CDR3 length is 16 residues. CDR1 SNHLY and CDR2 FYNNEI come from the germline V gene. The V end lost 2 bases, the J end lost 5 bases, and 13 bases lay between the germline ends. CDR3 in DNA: TGTGCCAGCAGTGAACGCCAGGCCCTCAATAATTCACCCCTCCACTTT. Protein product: CASSERQALNNSPLHF.

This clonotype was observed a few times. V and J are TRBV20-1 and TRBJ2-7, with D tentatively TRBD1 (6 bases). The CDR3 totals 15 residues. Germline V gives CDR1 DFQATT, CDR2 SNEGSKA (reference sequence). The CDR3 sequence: CCASPGQLSSYEQYV. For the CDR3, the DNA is TGCTGTGCTAGCCCCGGACAGCTCTCCTCCTACGAGCAGTACGTC.

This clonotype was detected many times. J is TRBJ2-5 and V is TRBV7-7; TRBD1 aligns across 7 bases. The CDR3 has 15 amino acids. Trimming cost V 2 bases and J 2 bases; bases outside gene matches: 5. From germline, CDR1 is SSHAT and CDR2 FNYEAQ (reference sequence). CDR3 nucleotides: TGTGCCAGCAGCTTAAGCGGACAGGCTCAAGAGACCCAGTACTTC. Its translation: CASSLSGQAQETQYF.

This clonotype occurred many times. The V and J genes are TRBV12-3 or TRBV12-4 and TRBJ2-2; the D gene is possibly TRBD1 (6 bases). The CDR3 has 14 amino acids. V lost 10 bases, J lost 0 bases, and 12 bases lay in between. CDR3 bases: TGTGCCACAACAGGGTTCGCGAACACCGGGGAGCTGTTTTTT. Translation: CATTGFANTGELFF.

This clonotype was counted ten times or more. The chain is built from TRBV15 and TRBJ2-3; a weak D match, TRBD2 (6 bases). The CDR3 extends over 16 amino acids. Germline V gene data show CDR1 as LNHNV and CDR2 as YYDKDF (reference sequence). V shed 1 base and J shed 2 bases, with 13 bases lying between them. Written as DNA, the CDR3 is TGTGCCACCAGCAGAGTAGCGGTGCCTTCCACAGATACGCAGTATTTT. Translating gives CATSRVAVPSTDTQYF.

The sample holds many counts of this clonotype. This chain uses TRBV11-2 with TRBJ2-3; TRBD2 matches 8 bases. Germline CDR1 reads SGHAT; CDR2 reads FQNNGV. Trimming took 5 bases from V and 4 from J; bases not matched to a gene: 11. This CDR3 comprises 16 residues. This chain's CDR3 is CASSPLDGGGSDTQYF. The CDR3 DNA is TGTGCCAGCAGCCCCCTGGACGGGGGGGGGTCAGATACGCAGTATTTT.

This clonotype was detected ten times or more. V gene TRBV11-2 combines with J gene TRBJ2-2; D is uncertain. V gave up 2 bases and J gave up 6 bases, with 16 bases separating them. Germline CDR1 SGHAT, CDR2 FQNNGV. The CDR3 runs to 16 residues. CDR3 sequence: CASSLNGGRSSGELFF. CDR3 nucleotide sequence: TGTGCCAGCAGCTTAAACGGCGGCAGGTCGTCCGGGGAGCTGTTTTTT.

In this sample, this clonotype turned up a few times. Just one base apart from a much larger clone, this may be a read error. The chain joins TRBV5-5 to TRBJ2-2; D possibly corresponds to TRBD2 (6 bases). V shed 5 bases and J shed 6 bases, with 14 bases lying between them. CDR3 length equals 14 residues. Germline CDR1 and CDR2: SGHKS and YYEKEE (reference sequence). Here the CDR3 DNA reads TGTGCCAGCAGTCTTGGGCGCGGGGCCGGGGAGCTGTTTTTT. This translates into CASSLGRGAGELFF.

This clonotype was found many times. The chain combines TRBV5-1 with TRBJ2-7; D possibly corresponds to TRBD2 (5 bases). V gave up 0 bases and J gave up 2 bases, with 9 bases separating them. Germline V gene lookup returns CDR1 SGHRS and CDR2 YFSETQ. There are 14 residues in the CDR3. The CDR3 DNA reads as TGCGCCAGCAGCTTGGCCGAGGGTCCCTACGAGCAGTACGTC. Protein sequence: CASSLAEGPYEQYV.

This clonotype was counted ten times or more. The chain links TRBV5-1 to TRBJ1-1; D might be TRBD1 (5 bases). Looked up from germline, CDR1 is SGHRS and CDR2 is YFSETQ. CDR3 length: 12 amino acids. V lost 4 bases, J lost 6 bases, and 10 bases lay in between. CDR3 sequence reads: CASSTPGPEAFF. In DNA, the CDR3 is TGCGCCAGCAGCACCCCAGGGCCTGAAGCTTTCTTT.

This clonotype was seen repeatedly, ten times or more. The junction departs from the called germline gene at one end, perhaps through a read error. The DNA of the CDR3 is TGCGCCAGCAGCTTGAACCCGAACAGTGAAGCTTTCTTT. Its translation is CASSLNPNSEAFF. This sequence joins TRBV5-1 and TRBJ1-1; no definite D call. Germline values: CDR1 SGHRS, CDR2 YFSETQ. CDR3 length equals 13 residues.

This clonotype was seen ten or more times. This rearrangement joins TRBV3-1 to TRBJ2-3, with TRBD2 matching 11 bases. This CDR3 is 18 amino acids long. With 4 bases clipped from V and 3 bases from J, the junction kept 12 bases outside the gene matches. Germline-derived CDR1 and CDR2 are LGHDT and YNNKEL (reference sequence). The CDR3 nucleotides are TGTGCCAGCAGCCGGCGGCTAGCGGGGGGCCAGAAGACAGATACGCAGTATTTT. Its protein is CASSRRLAGGQKTDTQYF.

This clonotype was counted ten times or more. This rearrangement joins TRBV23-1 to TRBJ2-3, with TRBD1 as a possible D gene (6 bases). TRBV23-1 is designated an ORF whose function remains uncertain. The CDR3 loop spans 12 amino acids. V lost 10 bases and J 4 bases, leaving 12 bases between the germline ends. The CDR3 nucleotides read TGCGCCAACCTACAGGGATCAGATACGCAGTATTTT. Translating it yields CANLQGSDTQYF.